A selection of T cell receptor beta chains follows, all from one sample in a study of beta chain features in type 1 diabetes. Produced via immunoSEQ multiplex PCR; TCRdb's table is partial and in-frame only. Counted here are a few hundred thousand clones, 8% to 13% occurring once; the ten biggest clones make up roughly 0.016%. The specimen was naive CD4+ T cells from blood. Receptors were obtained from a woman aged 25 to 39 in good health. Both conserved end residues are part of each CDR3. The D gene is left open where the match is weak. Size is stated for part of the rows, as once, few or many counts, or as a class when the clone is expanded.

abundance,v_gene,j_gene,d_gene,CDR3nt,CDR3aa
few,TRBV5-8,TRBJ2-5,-,TGTGCCAGCAGCTGGTTTCCAGGGATACTACTACAAGAGACCCAGTACTTC,CASSWFPGILLQETQYF
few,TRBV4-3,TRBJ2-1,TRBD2,TGCGCCAGCAGCCAAGTCCTAGCGGGGGCCCCGGATGAGCAGTTCTTC,CASSQVLAGAPDEQFF
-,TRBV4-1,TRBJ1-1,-,TGCGCCAGCAGCCACCTCCTCGGGGGCACTGAAGCTTTCTTT,CASSHLLGGTEAFF
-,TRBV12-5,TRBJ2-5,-,TGTGCTAGTGCCCTCTCGGGGAACCAAGAGACCCAGTACTTC,CASALSGNQETQYF
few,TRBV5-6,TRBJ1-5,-,TGTGCCAGCAGCTTGCGGAACAGGGCTTATGGCAATCAGCCCCAGCATTTT,CASSLRNRAYGNQPQHF
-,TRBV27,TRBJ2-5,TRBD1,TGTGCCAGCAGTTTAGGGACAGGGCTTCCAAAAGAGACCCAGTACTTC,CASSLGTGLPKETQYF
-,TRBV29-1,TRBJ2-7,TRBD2,TGCAGCGGGAAAAGACTAGCGGGAGACCACGAGCAGTACTTC,CSGKRLAGDHEQYF
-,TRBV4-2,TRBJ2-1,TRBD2,TGTGCCAGCAGCCAAGATCTAGCGGGCGGATACAATGAGCAGTTCTTC,CASSQDLAGGYNEQFF
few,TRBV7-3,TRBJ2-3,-,TGTGCCAGCAGCTCAAGCACAGATACGCAGTATTTT,CASSSSTDTQYF
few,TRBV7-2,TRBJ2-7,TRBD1,TGTGCCAGCAGCCGGACCGGGACAGGGTTCGAGCAGTACTTC,CASSRTGTGFEQYF
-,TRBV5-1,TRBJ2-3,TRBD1,TGCGCCAGCAGAACCGGGACAGGGGGTCCTGGTACGCAGTATTTT,CASRTGTGGPGTQYF
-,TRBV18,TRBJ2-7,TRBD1,TGTGCCAGCTCATTTACCAGGGGGCCAATCCACGAGCAGTACTTC,CASSFTRGPIHEQYF
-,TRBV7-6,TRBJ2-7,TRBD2,TGTGCCAGCAGCTTAGCGGGGGTGAGCGGGAGTATCCACGAGCAGTACTTC,CASSLAGVSGSIHEQYF
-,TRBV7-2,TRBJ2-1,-,TGTGCCAGCAGCTCCTACAGGGACCGCAATGAGCAGTTCTTC,CASSSYRDRNEQFF
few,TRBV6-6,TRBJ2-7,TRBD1,TGTGCCAGCAGTTACCCCGACAGGGGGCACGAGCAGTACTTC,CASSYPDRGHEQYF
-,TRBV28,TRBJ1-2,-,TGTGCCAGCAGTTTTTTGGCCGCCGAATTGACTAACTATGGCTACACCTTC,CASSFLAAELTNYGYTF
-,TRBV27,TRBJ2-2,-,TGTGCCACCCGACCTTTGAGGGACACCGGGGAGCTGTTTTTT,CATRPLRDTGELFF
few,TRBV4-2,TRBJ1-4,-,TGTGCCAGCAGCCAAGCGCGGGGTTTTGCAACTAATGAAAAACTGTTTTTT,CASSQARGFATNEKLFF
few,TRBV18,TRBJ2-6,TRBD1,TGTGCCAGCTCACCCGTAGACAGGGGTTTGTCTGGGGCCAACGTCCTGACTTTC,CASSPVDRGLSGANVLTF